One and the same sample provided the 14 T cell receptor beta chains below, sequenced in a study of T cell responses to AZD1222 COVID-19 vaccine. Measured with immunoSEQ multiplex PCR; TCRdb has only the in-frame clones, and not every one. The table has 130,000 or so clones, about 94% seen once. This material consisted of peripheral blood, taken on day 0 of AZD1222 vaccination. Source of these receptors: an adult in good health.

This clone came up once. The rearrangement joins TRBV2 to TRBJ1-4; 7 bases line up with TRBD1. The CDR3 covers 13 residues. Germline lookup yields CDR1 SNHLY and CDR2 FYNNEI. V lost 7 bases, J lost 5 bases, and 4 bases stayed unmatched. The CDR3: CASIRDSNEKLFF. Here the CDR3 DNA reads TGTGCCAGCATCCGGGACAGCAATGAAAAACTGTTTTTT.

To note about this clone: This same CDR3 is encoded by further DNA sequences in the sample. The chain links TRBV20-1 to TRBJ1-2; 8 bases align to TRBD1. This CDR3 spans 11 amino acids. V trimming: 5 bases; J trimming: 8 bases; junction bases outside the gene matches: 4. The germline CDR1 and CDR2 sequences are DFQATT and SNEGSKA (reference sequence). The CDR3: CSARDRYGYTF. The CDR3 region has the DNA TGCAGTGCTCGGGACAGGTACGGCTACACCTTC.

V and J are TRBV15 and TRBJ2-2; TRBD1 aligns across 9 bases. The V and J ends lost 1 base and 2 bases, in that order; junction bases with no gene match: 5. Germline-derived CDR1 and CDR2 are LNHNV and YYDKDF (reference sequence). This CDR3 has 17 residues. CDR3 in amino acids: CATSRVRQGGNTGELFF. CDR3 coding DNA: TGTGCCACCAGCAGAGTTCGACAGGGGGGTAACACCGGGGAGCTGTTTTTT. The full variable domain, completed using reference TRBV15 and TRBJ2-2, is DAMVIQNPRYQVTQFGKPVTLSCSQTLNHNVMYWYQQKSSQAPKLLFHYYDKDFNNEADTPDNFQSRRPNTSFCFLDIRSPGLGDTAMYLCATSRVRQGGNTGELFFGEGSRLTVL.

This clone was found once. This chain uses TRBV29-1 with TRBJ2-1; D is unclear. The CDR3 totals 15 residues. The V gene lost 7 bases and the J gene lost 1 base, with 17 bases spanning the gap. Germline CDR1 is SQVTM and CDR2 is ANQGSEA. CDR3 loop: CSARTKPGSYNEQFF. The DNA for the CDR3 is TGCAGCGCCAGGACCAAACCTGGGTCCTACAATGAGCAGTTCTTC.

The CDR3 region is CATPDLRSAQHF. CDR3 DNA sequence: TGTGCCACCCCGGACCTACGATCGGCCCAGCATTTT. The chain links TRBV19 to TRBJ1-5; D unresolved. V lost 10 bases to trimming and J lost 11 bases, with 18 bases between them. Germline V gene data show CDR1 as LNHDA and CDR2 as SQIVND (reference sequence). The CDR3 runs to 12 residues.

The CDR3 DNA follows: TGTGCCAGCAGCTTCGGGACAGGGCTAGGCACTGAAGCTTTCTTT. It yields the protein CASSFGTGLGTEAFF. V is TRBV5-6 and J is TRBJ1-1; 9 nucleotides align to TRBD1. This CDR3 spans 15 amino acids. Germline CDR1 reads SGHDT; CDR2 reads YYEEEE. V lost 2 bases, J lost 4 bases, and 6 bases stayed unmatched.

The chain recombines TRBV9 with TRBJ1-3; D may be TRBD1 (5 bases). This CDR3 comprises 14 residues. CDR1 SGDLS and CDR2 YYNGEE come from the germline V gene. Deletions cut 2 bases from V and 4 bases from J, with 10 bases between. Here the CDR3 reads CASSVGTEGNTIYF. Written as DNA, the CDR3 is TGTGCCAGCAGCGTCGGGACCGAGGGAAACACCATATATTTT. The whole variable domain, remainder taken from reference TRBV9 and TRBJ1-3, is DSGVTQTPKHLITATGQRVTLRCSPRSGDLSVYWYQQSLDQGLQFLIQYYNGEERAKGNILERFSAQQFPDLHSELNLSSLELGDSALYFCASSVGTEGNTIYFGEGSWLTVV.

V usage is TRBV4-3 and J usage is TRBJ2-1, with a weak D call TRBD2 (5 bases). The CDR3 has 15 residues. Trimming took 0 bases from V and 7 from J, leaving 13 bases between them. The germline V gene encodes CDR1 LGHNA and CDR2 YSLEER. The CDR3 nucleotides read TGCGCCAGCAGCCAAGATAACCTTCCGGGGAATGAGCAGTTCTTC. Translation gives CASSQDNLPGNEQFF.

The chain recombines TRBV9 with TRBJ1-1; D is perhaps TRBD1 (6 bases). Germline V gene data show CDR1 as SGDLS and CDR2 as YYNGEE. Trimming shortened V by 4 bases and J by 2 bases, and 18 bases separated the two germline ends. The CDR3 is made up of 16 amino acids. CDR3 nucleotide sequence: TGTGCCAGCAGCCCGGGCGGGGGGGCTACCAACACTGAAGCTTTCTTT. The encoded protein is CASSPGGGATNTEAFF.

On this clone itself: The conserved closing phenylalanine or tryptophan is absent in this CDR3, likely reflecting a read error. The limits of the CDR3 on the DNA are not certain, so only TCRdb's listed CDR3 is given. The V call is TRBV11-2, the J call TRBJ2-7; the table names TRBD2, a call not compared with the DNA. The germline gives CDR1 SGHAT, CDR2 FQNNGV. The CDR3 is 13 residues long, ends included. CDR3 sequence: CASSLREGLAGEA.

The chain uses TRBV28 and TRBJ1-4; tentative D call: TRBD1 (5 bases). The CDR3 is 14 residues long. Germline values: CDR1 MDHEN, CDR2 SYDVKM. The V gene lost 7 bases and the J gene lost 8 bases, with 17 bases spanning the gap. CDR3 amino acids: CASIPGAGTEKLFF. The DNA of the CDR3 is TGTGCCAGCATTCCCGGGGCAGGGACGGAAAAACTGTTTTTT.

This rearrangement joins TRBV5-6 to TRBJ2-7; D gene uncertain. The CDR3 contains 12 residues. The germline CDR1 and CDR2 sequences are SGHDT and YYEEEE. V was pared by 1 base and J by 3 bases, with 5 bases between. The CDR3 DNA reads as TGTGCCAGCAGCTTGTGGCGCTACGAGCAGTACTTC. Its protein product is CASSLWRYEQYF. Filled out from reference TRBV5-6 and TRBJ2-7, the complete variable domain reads DAGVTQSPTHLIKTRGQQVTLRCSPKSGHDTVSWYQQALGQGPQFIFQYYEEEERQRGNFPDRFSGHQFPNYSSELNVNALLLGDSALYLCASSLWRYEQYFGPGTRLTVT.

CDR3 sequence (DNA): TGTGCCAGCAGCCCCGTAGACAATGAGCAGTTCTTC. Its protein product is CASSPVDNEQFF. This chain connects TRBV7-2 to TRBJ2-1, with D unresolved. V gave up 5 bases and J gave up 5 bases, with 7 bases separating them. The CDR3 sequence is 12 residues long. Per the germline V gene, CDR1 is SGHTA and CDR2 is FQGNSA.

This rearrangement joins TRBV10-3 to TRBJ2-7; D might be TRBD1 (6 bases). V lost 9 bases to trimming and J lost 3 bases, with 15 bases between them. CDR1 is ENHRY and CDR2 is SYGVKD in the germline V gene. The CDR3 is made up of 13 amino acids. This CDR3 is CAMSSAGDYEQYF. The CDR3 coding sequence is TGTGCCATGTCTTCGGCAGGGGACTACGAGCAGTACTTC.